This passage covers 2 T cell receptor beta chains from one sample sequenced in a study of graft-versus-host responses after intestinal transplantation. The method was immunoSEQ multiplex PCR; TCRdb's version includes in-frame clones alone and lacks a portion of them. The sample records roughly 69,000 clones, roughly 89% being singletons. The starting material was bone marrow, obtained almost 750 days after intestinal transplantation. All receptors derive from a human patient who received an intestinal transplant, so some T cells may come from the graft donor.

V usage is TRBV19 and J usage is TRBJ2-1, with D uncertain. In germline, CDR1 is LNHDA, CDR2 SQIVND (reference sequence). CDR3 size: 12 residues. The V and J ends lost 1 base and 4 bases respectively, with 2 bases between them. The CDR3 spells CASSIGYNEQFF. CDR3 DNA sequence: TGTGCCAGTAGTATAGGGTACAATGAGCAGTTCTTC.

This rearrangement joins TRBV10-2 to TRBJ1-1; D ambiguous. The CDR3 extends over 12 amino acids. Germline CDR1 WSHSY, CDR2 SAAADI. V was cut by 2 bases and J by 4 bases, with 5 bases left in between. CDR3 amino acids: CASSEGSTEAFF. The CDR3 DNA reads TGCGCCAGCAGTGAGGGAAGCACTGAAGCTTTCTTT.